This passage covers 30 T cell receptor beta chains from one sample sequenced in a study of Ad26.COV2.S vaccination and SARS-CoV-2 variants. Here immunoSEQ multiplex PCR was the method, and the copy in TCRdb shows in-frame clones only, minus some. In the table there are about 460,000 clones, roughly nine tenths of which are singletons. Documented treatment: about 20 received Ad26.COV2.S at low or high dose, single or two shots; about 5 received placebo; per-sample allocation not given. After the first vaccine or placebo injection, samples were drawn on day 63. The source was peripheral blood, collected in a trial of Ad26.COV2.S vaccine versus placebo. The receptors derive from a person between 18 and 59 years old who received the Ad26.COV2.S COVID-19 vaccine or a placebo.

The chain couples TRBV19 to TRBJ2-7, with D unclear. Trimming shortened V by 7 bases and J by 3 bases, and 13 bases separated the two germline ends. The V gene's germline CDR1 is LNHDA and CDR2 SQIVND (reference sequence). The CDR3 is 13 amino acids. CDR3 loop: CASKGSPNYEQYF. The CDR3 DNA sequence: TGTGCCAGTAAAGGCAGTCCTAACTACGAGCAGTACTTC.

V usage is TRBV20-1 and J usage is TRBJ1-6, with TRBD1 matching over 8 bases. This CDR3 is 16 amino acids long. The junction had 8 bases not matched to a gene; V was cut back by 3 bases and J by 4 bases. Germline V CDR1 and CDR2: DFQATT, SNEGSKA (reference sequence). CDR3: CSASGAGGQYNSPLHF. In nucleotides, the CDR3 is TGCAGTGCTAGTGGGGCAGGGGGCCAATATAATTCACCCCTCCACTTT.

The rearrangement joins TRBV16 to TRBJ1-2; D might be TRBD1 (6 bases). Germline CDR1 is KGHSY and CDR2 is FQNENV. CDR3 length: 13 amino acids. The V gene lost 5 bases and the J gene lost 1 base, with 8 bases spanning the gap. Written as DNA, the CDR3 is TGTGCCAGCAGCGTACAGGGTAACTATGGCTACACCTTC. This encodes CASSVQGNYGYTF.

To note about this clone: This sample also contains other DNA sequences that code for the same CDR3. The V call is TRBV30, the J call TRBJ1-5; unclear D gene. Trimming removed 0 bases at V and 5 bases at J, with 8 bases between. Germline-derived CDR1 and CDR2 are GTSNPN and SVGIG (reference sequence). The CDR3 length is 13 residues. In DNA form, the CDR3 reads TGTGCCTGGAGTGTGGGCAGAGATCAGCCCCAGCATTTT. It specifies CAWSVGRDQPQHF.

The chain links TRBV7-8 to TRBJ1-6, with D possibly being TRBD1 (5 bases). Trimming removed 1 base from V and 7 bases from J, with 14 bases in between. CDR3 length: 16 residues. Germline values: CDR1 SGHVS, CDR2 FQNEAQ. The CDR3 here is CASSLVRGIRNSPLHF. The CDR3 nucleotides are TGTGCCAGCAGCTTAGTAAGGGGAATTAGGAATTCACCCCTCCACTTT.

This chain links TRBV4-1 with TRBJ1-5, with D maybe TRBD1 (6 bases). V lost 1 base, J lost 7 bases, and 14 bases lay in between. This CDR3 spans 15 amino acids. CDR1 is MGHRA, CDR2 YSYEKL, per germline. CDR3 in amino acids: CASSQVGTPKQPQHF. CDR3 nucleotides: TGCGCCAGCAGCCAAGTAGGGACACCCAAGCAGCCCCAGCATTTT.

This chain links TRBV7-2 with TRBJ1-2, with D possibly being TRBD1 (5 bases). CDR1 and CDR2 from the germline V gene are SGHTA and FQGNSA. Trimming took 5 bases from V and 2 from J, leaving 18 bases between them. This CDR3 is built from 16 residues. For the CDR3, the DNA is TGTGCCAGCAGCCCGAAACCGGGGCTGGGCAACTATGGCTACACCTTC. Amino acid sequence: CASSPKPGLGNYGYTF. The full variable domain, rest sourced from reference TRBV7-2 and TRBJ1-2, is GAGVSQSPSNKVTEKGKDVELRCDPISGHTALYWYRQSLGQGLEFLIYFQGNSAPDKSGLPSDRFSAERTGGSVSTLTIQRTQQEDSAVYLCASSPKPGLGNYGYTFGSGTRLTVV.

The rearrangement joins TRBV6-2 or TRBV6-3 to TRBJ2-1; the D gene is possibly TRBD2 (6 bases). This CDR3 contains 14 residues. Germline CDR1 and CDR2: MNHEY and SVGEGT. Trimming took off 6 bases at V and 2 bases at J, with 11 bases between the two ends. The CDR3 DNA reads TGTGCCAGCAGCACGACTAGGCCCTACAATGAGCAGTTCTTC. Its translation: CASSTTRPYNEQFF.

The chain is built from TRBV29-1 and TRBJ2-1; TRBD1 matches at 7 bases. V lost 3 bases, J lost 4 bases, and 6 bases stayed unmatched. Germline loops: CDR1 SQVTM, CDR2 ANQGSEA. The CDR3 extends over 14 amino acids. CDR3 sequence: CSVERGPLYNEQFF. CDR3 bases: TGCAGCGTTGAGAGGGGGCCCCTGTACAATGAGCAGTTCTTC.

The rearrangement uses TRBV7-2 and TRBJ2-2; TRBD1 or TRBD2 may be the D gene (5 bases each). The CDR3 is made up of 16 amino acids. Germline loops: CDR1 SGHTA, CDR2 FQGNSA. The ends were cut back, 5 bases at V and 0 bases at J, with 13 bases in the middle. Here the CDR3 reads CASSRRGAANTGELFF. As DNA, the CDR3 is TGTGCCAGCAGCCGCCGGGGCGCGGCGAACACCGGGGAGCTGTTTTTT.

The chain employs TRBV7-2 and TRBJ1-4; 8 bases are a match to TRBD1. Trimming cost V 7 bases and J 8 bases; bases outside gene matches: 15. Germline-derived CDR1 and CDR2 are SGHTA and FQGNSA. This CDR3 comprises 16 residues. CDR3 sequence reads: CASTSAPWTGREKLFF. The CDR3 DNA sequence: TGTGCCAGCACCTCAGCTCCCTGGACAGGGAGGGAAAAACTGTTTTTT.

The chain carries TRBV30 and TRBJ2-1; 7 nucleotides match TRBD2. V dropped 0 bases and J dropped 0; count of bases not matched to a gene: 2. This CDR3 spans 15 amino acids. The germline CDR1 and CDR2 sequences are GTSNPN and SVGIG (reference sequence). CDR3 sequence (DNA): TGTGCCTGGAGTGTACGCGGGAGCTCCTACAATGAGCAGTTCTTC. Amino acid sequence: CAWSVRGSSYNEQFF.

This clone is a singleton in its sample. CDR3 nucleotides: TGCGCCAGCAGCTTGAGATTATCCGGGACAGAAAATTCACCCCTCCACTTT. Amino acids: CASSLRLSGTENSPLHF. The V gene is TRBV5-1, the J gene TRBJ1-6, with 7 bases lining up with TRBD1. The CDR3 length is 17 residues. Trimming at V came to 1 base and at J to 7 bases, leaving 11 bases not matched to a gene. Germline V gene sequence: CDR1 SGHRS, CDR2 YFSETQ.

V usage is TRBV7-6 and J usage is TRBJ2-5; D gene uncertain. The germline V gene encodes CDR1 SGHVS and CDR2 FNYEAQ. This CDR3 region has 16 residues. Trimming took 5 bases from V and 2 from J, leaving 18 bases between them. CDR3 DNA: TGTGCCAGCAGCCCCGGGCACCCCTGGGCACAAGAGACCCAGTACTTC. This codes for CASSPGHPWAQETQYF. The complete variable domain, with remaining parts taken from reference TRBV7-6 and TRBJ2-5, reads GAGVSQSPRYKVTKRGQDVALRCDPISGHVSLYWYRQALGQGPEFLTYFNYEAQQDKSGLPNDRFSAERPEGSISTLTIQRTEQRDSAMYRCASSPGHPWAQETQYFGPGTRLLVL.

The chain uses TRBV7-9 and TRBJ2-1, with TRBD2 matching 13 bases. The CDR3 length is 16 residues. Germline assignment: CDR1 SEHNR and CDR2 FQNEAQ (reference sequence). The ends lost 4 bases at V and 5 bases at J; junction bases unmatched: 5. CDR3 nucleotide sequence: TGTGCCAGCAGCTCCTGGACTAGCGGGAGAAACAATGAGCAGTTCTTC. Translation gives CASSSWTSGRNNEQFF.

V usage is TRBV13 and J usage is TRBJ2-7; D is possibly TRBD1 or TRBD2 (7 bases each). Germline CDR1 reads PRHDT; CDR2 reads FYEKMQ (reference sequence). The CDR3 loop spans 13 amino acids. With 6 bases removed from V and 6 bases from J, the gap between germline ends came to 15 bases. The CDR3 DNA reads TGTGCCAGCAGTCAGGGGGGGCCCGTCGAGCAGTACTTC. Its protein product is CASSQGGPVEQYF. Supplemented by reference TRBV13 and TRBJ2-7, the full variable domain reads AAGVIQSPRHLIKEKRETATLKCYPIPRHDTVYWYQQGPGQDPQFLISFYEKMQSDKGSIPDRFSAQQFSDYHSELNMSSLELGDSALYFCASSQGGPVEQYFGPGTRLTVT.

The CDR3 loop is CASSLVPLNQGGTSSGNTIYF. In DNA form, the CDR3 reads TGCGCCAGCAGCTTGGTGCCGCTAAACCAGGGAGGGACAAGCTCTGGAAACACCATATATTTT. The rearrangement joins TRBV5-1 to TRBJ1-3; D possibly corresponds to TRBD1 (6 bases). This CDR3 is built from 21 residues. Germline CDR1 and CDR2: SGHRS and YFSETQ. Trimming left V 0 bases short and J 0 bases short, with 25 bases between.

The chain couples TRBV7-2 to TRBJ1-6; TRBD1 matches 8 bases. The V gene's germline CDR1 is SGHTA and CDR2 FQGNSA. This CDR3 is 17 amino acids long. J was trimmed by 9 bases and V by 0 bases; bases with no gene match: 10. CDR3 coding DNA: TGTGCCAGCAGCTTAGCTCGGCAGGGGGCCTCATTTTCACCCCTCCACTTT. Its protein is CASSLARQGASFSPLHF. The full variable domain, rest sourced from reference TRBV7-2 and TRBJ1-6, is GAGVSQSPSNKVTEKGKDVELRCDPISGHTALYWYRQSLGQGLEFLIYFQGNSAPDKSGLPSDRFSAERTGGSVSTLTIQRTQQEDSAVYLCASSLARQGASFSPLHFGNGTRLTVT.

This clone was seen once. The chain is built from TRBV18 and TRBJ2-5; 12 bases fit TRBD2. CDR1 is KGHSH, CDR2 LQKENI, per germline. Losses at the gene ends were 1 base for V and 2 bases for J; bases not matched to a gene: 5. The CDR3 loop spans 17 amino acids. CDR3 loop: CASSPRSSGRGQETQYF. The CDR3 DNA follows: TGTGCCAGCTCACCACGCTCTAGCGGGAGGGGACAAGAGACCCAGTACTTC.

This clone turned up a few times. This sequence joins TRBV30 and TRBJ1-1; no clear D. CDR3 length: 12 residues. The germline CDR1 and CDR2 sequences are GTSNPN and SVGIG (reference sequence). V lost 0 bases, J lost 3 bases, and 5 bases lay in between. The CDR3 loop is CAWSVVDTEAFF. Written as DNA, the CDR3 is TGTGCCTGGAGTGTGGTGGACACTGAAGCTTTCTTT.

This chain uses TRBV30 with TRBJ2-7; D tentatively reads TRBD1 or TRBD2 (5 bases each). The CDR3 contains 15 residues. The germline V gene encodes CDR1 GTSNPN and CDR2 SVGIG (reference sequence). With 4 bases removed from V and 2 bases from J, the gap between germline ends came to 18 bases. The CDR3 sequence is CAWTRRRTPAYEQYF. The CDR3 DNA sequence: TGTGCCTGGACCCGTCGGAGGACACCAGCCTACGAGCAGTACTTC.

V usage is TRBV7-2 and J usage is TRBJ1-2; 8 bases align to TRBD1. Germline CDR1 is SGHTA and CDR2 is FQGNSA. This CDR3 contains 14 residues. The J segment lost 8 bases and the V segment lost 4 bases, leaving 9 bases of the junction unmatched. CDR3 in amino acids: CASSSWDRKSGYTF. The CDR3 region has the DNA TGTGCCAGCAGCTCCTGGGACAGGAAGAGCGGCTACACCTTC.

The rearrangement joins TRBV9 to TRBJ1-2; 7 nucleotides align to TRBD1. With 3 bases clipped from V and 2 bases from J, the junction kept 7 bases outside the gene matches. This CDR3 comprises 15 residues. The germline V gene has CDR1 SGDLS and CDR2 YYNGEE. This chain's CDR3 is CASSAGGTANYGYTF. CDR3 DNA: TGTGCCAGCAGCGCGGGAGGGACAGCGAACTATGGCTACACCTTC.

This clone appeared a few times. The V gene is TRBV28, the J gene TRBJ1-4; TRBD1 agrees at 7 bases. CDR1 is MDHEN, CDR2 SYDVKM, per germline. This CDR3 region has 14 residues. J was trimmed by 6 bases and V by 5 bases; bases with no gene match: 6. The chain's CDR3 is CASSLDRVHEKLFF. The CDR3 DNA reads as TGTGCCAGCAGTCTCGACAGGGTTCATGAAAAACTGTTTTTT.

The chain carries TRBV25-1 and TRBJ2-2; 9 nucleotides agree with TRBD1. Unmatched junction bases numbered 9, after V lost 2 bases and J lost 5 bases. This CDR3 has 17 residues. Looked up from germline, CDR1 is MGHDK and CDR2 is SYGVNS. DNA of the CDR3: TGTGCCAGCAGTGAAGGTCGGGGACAGGGAGGGACCGGGGAGCTGTTTTTT. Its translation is CASSEGRGQGGTGELFF.

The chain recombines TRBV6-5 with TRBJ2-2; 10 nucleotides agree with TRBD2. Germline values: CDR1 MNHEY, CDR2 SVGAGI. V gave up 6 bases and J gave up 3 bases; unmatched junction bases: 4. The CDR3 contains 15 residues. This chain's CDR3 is CASRVAGGDTGELFF. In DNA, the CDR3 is TGTGCCAGCAGGGTAGCGGGGGGAGACACCGGGGAGCTGTTTTTT.

The CDR3 sequence is CASIRPAYGSHSNQPQHF. For the CDR3, the DNA is TGTGCCAGCATTCGGCCAGCCTACGGGAGTCATAGCAATCAGCCCCAGCATTTT. This chain connects TRBV28 to TRBJ1-5; unclear D gene. CDR3 length: 18 amino acids. V was trimmed by 7 bases and J by 0 bases, leaving 22 bases between them. Per germline, CDR1 MDHEN and CDR2 SYDVKM. The full variable domain, completed using reference TRBV28 and TRBJ1-5, is DVKVTQSSRYLVKRTGEKVFLECVQDMDHENMFWYRQDPGLGLRLIYFSYDVKMKEKGDIPEGYSVSREKKERFSLILESASTNQTSMYLCASIRPAYGSHSNQPQHFGDGTRLSIL.

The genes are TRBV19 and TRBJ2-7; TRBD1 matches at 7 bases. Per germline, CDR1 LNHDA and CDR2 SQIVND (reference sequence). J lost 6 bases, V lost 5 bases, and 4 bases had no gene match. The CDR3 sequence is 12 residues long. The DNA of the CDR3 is TGTGCCAGTAGTGCAACAGGGGTCGAGCAGTACTTC. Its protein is CASSATGVEQYF.

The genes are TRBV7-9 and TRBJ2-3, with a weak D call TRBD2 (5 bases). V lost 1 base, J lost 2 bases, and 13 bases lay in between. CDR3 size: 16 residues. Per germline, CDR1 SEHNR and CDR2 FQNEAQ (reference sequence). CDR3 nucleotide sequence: TGTGCCAGCAGCTTAGTGGGCAGACTATTCACAGATACGCAGTATTTT. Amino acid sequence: CASSLVGRLFTDTQYF.

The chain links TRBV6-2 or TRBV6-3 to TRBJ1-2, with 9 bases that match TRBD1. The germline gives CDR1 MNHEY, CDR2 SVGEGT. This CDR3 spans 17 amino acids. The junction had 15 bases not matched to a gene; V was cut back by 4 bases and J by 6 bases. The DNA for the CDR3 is TGTGCCAGCAGTTCGTCGCGATCGGGACAGGGTCTACATGGCTACACCTTC. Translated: CASSSSRSGQGLHGYTF.